These 3 T cell receptor beta chains were sequenced from one sample in a study of blood T cell repertoires in COVID-19. The assay was immunoSEQ multiplex PCR, and TCRdb's table has in-frame clones only and misses some. This table has about 300,000 clones, around 88% appearing once. The sample was peripheral blood. These receptors were collected from a woman aged 50 to 60 with acute or convalescent COVID-19.

Note on this clone: The sample has other DNA sequences that encode this CDR3 too. This chain uses TRBV5-1 with TRBJ1-2; D is unresolved. CDR3 length: 13 residues. Germline CDR1 reads SGHRS; CDR2 reads YFSETQ. Trimming cost V 3 bases and J 2 bases, with 8 bases left between them. DNA for the CDR3: TGCGCCAGCAGCTCTGGGCAGAACTATGGCTACACCTTC. Encoded protein: CASSSGQNYGYTF.

This chain uses TRBV12-1 with TRBJ1-1. TRBV12-1 is a recognized pseudogene. The CDR3 has 15 amino acids. The CDR3, as DNA: TGTGCCAGCAGCTTTGCGGCAGAGGAACGGACTGAAGCTTTCTTT. Its translation: CASSFAAEERTEAFF.

V is TRBV5-1 and J is TRBJ2-5; weak D call: TRBD2 (5 bases). This CDR3 has 15 residues. Germline CDR1 and CDR2: SGHRS and YFSETQ. Trimming removed 1 base from V and 4 bases from J, with 14 bases in between. CDR3 in amino acids: CASSLFGETGETQYF. The CDR3 DNA follows: TGCGCCAGCAGCTTGTTCGGGGAAACCGGAGAGACCCAGTACTTC.